The 6 T cell receptor beta chains listed next were all sequenced from one sample in a study of early stage breast cancer tumors. The assay was immunoSEQ multiplex PCR, and TCRdb's table has in-frame clones only and misses some. This table has fewer than 30,000 clones, approximately 54% appearing once. The sequencing input was breast tumor tissue. The source of these receptors is a person aged 50-59 years with breast cancer.

This clone came up many times. The chain is built from TRBV10-3 and TRBJ1-2; D is unclear. The CDR3 is made up of 16 amino acids. CDR1 ENHRY and CDR2 SYGVKD come from the germline V gene. V was clipped by 3 bases and J by 6 bases, with 20 bases between them. The CDR3 loop reads CAISDSVVREANGYTF. The CDR3, as DNA: TGTGCCATCAGTGATTCTGTCGTGCGGGAAGCGAATGGCTACACCTTC.

The chain links TRBV5-8 to TRBJ1-2; 7 nucleotides match TRBD1. V gave up 1 base and J gave up 3 bases; unmatched junction bases: 9. Germline values: CDR1 SGHTS, CDR2 YDEGEE. The CDR3 totals 16 residues. CDR3 nucleotide sequence: TGTGCCAGCAGCTTGATGTCTGGGACAGCCTACTATGGCTACACCTTC. Translated: CASSLMSGTAYYGYTF.

V and J are TRBV4-1 and TRBJ2-4, with unresolved D. This CDR3 has 14 amino acids. Between the trimmed V and J ends, which lost 2 bases and 0 bases, there was a span of 5 bases. Per the germline V gene, CDR1 is MGHRA and CDR2 is YSYEKL. The CDR3 bases are TGCGCCAGCAGCCAAACCCAAGCCAAAAACATTCAGTACTTC. It specifies CASSQTQAKNIQYF.

J is TRBJ2-1 and V is TRBV15; D is ambiguous. With 8 bases removed from V and 0 bases from J, the gap between germline ends came to 14 bases. Germline CDR1 LNHNV, CDR2 YYDKDF (reference sequence). The CDR3 is made up of 15 amino acids. The CDR3 sequence: CATAFSPSSYNEQFF. For the CDR3, the DNA is TGTGCCACCGCCTTTAGCCCGAGCTCCTACAATGAGCAGTTCTTC.

The chain links TRBV4-2 to TRBJ1-2; 9 nucleotides agree with TRBD1. V lost 1 base and J lost 6; bases outside the gene matches: 3. The germline gives CDR1 LGHNA, CDR2 YNFKEQ. The CDR3 is 14 amino acids. The CDR3 sequence: CASSQAGDRDGYTF. The CDR3 coding sequence is TGTGCCAGCAGCCAAGCCGGGGACAGGGATGGCTACACCTTC.

A few counts support this clone. This rearrangement joins TRBV7-9 to TRBJ1-4; D not resolved. The CDR3 totals 18 residues. The germline CDR1 and CDR2 sequences are SEHNR and FQNEAQ (reference sequence). The V end was cut by 5 bases, the J end by 3 bases, with 22 bases between. The CDR3, as DNA: TGTGCCAGCAGCCCACATACCCTTGGTTATGGGGCTAATGAAAAACTGTTTTTT. Translating it yields CASSPHTLGYGANEKLFF.